The clone carrying this T cell receptor beta chain showed up just once. The entry originates in a study of blood T cell repertoires in COVID-19. The germline CDR1 and CDR2 sequences are SEHNR and FQNEAQ (reference sequence). Trimming took 2 bases from V and 6 from J, leaving 13 bases between them. CDR3 length: 14 amino acids. The repertoire was sequenced with immunoSEQ multiplex PCR; TCRdb's copy has only in-frame clones and lacks some. The sample has 210,000 or so clones, approximately 90% seen once. The sequence was obtained from a young man with acute or convalescent COVID-19. The sample taken for sequencing was peripheral blood. The chain recombines TRBV7-9 with TRBJ1-2, with D unclear. For the CDR3, the DNA is TGTGCCAGCAGCTTACTCTCCGGGTCCGATGGCTACACCTTC. This sequence encodes CASSLLSGSDGYTF.